Following are 4 T cell receptor beta chains from one sample sequenced in a study of blood T cell repertoires in COVID-19. Data came from immunoSEQ multiplex PCR; TCRdb stores just in-frame clones and leaves some out. Found here are more than 250,000 clones, over 80% of them singletons; the top ten hold about 5%. Sample: peripheral blood. The receptor source for this set is a man in his fifties or sixties who had recovered from COVID-19.

This sequence joins TRBV19 and TRBJ2-1; TRBD2 aligns across 7 bases. Germline values: CDR1 LNHDA, CDR2 SQIVND (reference sequence). The CDR3 contains 15 residues. Trimming cost V 6 bases and J 7 bases; bases outside gene matches: 12. CDR3 sequence reads: CASRPGTTLWNEQFF. The CDR3 region has the DNA TGTGCCAGTAGACCCGGGACTACCCTCTGGAATGAGCAGTTCTTC.

A few counts support this clone. This chain links TRBV6-5 with TRBJ2-7, with 7 bases aligning to TRBD1. Germline V CDR1 and CDR2: MNHEY, SVGAGI. The CDR3 totals 13 residues. V gave up 5 bases and J gave up 5 bases; unmatched junction bases: 6. The CDR3 reads CASSKTGFHEQYF. DNA for the CDR3: TGTGCCAGCAGTAAGACAGGGTTCCACGAGCAGTACTTC.

This chain links TRBV2 with TRBJ2-5; 7 nucleotides agree with TRBD1. The germline gives CDR1 SNHLY, CDR2 FYNNEI. The CDR3 extends over 13 amino acids. V lost 11 bases, J lost 4 bases, and 10 bases stayed unmatched. The CDR3 bases are TGTGCCGGCGCATCCAGGGGGACAGAGACCCAGTACTTC. It is translated as CAGASRGTETQYF.

This clone was observed a single time. The chain combines TRBV4-1 with TRBJ2-7; D possibly corresponds to TRBD1 (6 bases). CDR3 length: 15 amino acids. Germline assignment: CDR1 MGHRA and CDR2 YSYEKL. V was cut by 3 bases and J by 3 bases, with 15 bases left in between. The CDR3, as DNA: TGCGCCAGCAGCCAGACGGGACAAGCTAACTACGAGCAGTACTTC. Translated: CASSQTGQANYEQYF.